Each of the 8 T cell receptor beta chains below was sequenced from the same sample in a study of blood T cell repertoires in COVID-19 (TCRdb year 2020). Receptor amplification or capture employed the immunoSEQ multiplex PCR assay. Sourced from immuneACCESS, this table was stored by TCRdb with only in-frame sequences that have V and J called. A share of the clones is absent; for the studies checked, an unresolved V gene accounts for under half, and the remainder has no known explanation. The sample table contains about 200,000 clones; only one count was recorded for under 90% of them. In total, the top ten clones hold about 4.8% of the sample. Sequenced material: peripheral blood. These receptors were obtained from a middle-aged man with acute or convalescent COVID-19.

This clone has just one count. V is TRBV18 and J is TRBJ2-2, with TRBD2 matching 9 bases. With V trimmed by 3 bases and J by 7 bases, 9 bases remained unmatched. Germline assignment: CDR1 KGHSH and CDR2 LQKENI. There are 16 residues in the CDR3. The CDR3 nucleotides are TGTGCCAGCTCACCGAGGACTAGCGAGTATGACGGGGAGCTGTTTTTT. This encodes CASSPRTSEYDGELFF.

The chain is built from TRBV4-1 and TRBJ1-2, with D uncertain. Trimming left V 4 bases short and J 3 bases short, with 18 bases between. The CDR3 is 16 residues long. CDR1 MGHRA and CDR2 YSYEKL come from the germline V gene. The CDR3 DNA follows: TGCGCCAGCAGCCCGAAAGCCCGGGATCGGGACTATGGCTACACCTTC. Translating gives CASSPKARDRDYGYTF.

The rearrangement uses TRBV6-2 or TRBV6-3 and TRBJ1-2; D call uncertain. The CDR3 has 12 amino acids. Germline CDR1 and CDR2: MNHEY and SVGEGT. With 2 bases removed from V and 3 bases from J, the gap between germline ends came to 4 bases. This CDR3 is CASSYPDYGYTF. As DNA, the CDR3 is TGTGCCAGCAGTTACCCGGACTATGGCTACACCTTC.

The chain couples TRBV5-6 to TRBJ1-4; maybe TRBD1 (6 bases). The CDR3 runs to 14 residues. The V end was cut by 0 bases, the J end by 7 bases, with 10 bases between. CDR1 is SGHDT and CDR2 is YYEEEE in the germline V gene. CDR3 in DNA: TGTGCCAGCAGCTTGGTGGGGGCTGGTGAAAAACTGTTTTTT. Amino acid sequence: CASSLVGAGEKLFF.

CDR3 residues: CASSEGRAAYEQYF. The CDR3 DNA sequence: TGTGCCAGCAGTGAAGGCAGGGCTGCCTACGAGCAGTACTTC. The rearrangement joins TRBV6-1 to TRBJ2-7, with D possibly being TRBD1 (5 bases). The germline V gene has CDR1 MNHNS and CDR2 SASEGT. Trimming shortened V by 1 base and J by 2 bases, and 9 bases separated the two germline ends. This CDR3 comprises 14 residues.

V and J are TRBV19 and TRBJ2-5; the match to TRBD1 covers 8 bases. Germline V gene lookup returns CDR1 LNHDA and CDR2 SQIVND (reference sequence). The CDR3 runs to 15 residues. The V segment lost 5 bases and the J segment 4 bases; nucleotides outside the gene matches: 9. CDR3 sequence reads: CASSSMGQVGETQYF. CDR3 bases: TGTGCCAGTAGTTCAATGGGACAGGTAGGAGAGACCCAGTACTTC. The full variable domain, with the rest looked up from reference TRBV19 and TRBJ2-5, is DGGITQSPKYLFRKEGQNVTLSCEQNLNHDAMYWYRQDPGQGLRLIYYSQIVNDFQKGDIAEGYSVSREKKESFPLTVTSAQKNPTAFYLCASSSMGQVGETQYFGPGTRLLVL.

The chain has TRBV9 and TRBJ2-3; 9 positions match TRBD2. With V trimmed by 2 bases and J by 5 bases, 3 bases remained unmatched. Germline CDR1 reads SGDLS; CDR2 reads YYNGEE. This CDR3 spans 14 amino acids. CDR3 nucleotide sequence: TGTGCCAGCAGCGTTAATAGCGGGGGAGATACGCAGTATTTT. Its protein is CASSVNSGGDTQYF.

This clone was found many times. CDR3 DNA: TGCGCCAGCAGCTCAGGTCATACCTACAATGAGCAGTTCTTC. Translated: CASSSGHTYNEQFF. V gene TRBV5-1 combines with J gene TRBJ2-1; unclear D gene. The ends were cut back, 3 bases at V and 2 bases at J, with 9 bases in the middle. The germline V gene has CDR1 SGHRS and CDR2 YFSETQ. The length of the CDR3 is 14 residues.